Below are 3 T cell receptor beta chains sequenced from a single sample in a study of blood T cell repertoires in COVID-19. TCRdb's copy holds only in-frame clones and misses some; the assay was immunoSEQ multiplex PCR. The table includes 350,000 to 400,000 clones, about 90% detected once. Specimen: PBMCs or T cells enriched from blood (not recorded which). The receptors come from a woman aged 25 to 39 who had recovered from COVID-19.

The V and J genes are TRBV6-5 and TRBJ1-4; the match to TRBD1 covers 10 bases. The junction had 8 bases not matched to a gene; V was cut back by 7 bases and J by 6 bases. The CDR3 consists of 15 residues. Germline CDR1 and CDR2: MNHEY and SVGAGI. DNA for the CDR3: TGTGCCAGCACCGGGACAGGGGAGGCGGATGAAAAACTGTTTTTT. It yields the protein CASTGTGEADEKLFF.

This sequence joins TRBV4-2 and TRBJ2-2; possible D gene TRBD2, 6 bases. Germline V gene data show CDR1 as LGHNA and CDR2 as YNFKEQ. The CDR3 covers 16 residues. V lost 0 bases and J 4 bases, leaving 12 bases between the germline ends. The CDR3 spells CASSQDWGEGTGELFF. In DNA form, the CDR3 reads TGTGCCAGCAGCCAAGATTGGGGGGAAGGCACCGGGGAGCTGTTTTTT.

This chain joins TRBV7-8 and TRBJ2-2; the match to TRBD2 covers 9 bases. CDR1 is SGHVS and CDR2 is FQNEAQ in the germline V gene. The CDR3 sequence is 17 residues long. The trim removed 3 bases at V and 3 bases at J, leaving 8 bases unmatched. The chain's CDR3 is CASSFQGGRADTGELFF. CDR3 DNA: TGTGCCAGCAGCTTTCAAGGCGGGAGGGCCGACACCGGGGAGCTGTTTTTT.